This T cell receptor beta chain was found in a study of blood T cell repertoires in COVID-19. Study at large: In each case, the material was cDNA or gDNA derived from T cells, B-cell-depleted T cells, or PBMCs.

Original analysis: Amplification of reference gene primers was used by the study to estimate nucleated cell counts. Assay: immunoSEQ multiplex PCR; the TCRdb copy retains only in-frame clones and omits some. V and J calls and clone size come straight from that table; D and trimming were deduced from the DNA. The table lists about 180,000 clones, roughly four fifths of them singletons. CDR3 length: 12 amino acids. Germline values: CDR1 LNHDA, CDR2 SQIVND (reference sequence). With 6 bases removed from V and 8 bases from J, the gap between germline ends came to 10 bases. While infection was still active, Seattle patients were enrolled and then followed longitudinally.

Sequencing was performed on peripheral blood. The TCR originated in a woman in her seventies with COVID-19, enrolled during active disease. The V call is TRBV19, the J call TRBJ2-2; no reliable D call. DNA for the CDR3: TGTGCCAGTAGATTGACGGGTGGGGAGCTGTTTTTT. This translates into CASRLTGGELFF.